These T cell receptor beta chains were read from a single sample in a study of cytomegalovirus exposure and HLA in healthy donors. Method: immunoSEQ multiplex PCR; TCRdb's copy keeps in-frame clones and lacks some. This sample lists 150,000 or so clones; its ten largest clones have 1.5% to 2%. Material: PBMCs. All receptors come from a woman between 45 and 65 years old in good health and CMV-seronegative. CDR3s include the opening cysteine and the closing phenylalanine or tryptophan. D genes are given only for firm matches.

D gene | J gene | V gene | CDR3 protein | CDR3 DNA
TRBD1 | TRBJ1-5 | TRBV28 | CASSRTGTGVPPQHF | TGTGCCAGCAGTCGCACCGGGACAGGGGTGCCGCCCCAGCATTTT
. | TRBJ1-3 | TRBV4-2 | CASSQEGQGRNTIYF | TGTGCCAGCAGCCAAGAAGGCCAGGGAAGAAACACCATATATTTT
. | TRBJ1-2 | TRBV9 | CASSVDRTSGYTF | TGTGCCAGCAGCGTAGACAGGACAAGTGGCTACACCTTC
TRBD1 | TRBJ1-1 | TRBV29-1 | CSVEGTGGNTEAFF | TGCAGCGTTGAAGGGACAGGGGGAAACACTGAAGCTTTCTTT
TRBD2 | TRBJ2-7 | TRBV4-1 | CASSLGRELSSYEQYF | TGCGCCAGCAGCCTAGGGAGGGAACTGAGCTCCTACGAGCAGTACTTC
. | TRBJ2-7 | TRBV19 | CASSFHRGYEQYF | TGTGCCAGTAGTTTCCACCGGGGCTACGAGCAGTACTTC
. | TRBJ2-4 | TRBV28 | CASLSAGSNQYF | TGTGCCAGCCTATCTGCGGGGTCAAATCAGTACTTC
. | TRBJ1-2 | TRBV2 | CASNTGMYGYTF | TGTGCCAGCAATACAGGGATGTATGGCTACACCTTC
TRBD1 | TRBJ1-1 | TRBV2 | CASSPGGNSEAFF | TGTGCCAGCAGCCCAGGGGGGAACTCTGAAGCTTTCTTT
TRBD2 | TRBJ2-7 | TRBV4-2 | CASSQVWTSGSYEQYF | TGTGCCAGCAGCCAAGTCTGGACTAGCGGGAGCTACGAGCAGTACTTC
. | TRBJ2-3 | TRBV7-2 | CASSLSGGHLGDTQYF | TGTGCCAGCAGCTTATCGGGGGGCCACTTGGGGGATACGCAGTATTTT
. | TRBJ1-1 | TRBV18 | CASSPGAHTEAFF | TGTGCCAGCTCACCAGGGGCGCACACTGAAGCTTTCTTT
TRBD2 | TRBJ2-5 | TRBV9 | CASSRKPGGQETQYF | TGTGCCAGCAGCCGAAAACCGGGGGGCCAAGAGACCCAGTACTTC
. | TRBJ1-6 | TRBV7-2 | CASSLVRGRGSPLHF | TGTGCCAGCAGCTTAGTACGCGGTAGGGGTTCACCCCTCCACTTT
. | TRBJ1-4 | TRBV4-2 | CATRRDEKLFF | TGTGCCACCCGCCGGGATGAAAAACTGTTTTTT
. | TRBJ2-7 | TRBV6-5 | CASSYKESEQYF | TGTGCCAGCAGTTACAAGGAGAGCGAGCAGTACTTC
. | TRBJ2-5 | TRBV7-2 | CASSHRERETQYF | TGTGCCAGCAGCCACCGGGAGCGAGAGACCCAGTACTTC
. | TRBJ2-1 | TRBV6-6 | CASSADSLAYNEQFF | TGTGCCAGCAGTGCCGACAGTCTCGCTTACAATGAGCAGTTCTTC
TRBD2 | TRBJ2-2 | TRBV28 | CASRLAGETGELFF | TGTGCCAGTCGACTAGCGGGAGAGACCGGGGAGCTGTTTTTT
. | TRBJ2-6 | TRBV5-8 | CASSLVTLHSSGANVLTF | TGTGCCAGCAGCTTGGTGACACTCCATAGCTCTGGGGCCAACGTCCTGACTTTC
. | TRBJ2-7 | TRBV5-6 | CASSARAYEQYF | TGTGCCAGCAGCGCGAGAGCCTACGAGCAGTACTTC
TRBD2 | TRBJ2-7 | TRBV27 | CASSYGTSGRVEQYF | TGTGCCAGCAGTTACGGGACTAGCGGGAGGGTCGAGCAGTACTTC
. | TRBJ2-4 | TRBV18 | CASSPGGNTPNIQYF | TGTGCCAGCTCACCAGGAGGAAACACCCCAAACATTCAGTACTTC
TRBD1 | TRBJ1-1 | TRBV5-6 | CASLLRGPGTEAFF | TGTGCCAGCCTACTTAGGGGGCCGGGCACTGAAGCTTTCTTT
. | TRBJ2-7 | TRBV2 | CASSEAAAFWSYEQYF | TGTGCCAGCAGTGAAGCAGCGGCTTTCTGGTCCTACGAGCAGTACTTC
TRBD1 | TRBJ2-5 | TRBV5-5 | CASSSRTGEETQYF | TGTGCCAGCAGCTCTAGGACAGGGGAGGAGACCCAGTACTTC
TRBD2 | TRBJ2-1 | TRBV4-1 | CASSHPRMGGTYNEQFF | TGCGCCAGCAGCCACCCTAGAATGGGGGGGACCTACAATGAGCAGTTCTTC
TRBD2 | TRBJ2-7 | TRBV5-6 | CASSYELAGGSYEQYF | TGTGCCAGCAGCTATGAACTAGCGGGAGGCTCCTACGAGCAGTACTTC
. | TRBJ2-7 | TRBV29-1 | CSVGGRTYEQYF | TGCAGCGTCGGGGGAAGGACCTACGAGCAGTACTTC
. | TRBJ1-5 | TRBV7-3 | CASRLGGLWNQPQHF | TGTGCCAGCAGGTTGGGAGGGCTTTGGAATCAGCCCCAGCATTTT
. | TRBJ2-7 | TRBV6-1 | CASSVETSSYEQYF | TGTGCCAGCAGTGTTGAGACTAGCTCCTACGAGCAGTACTTC
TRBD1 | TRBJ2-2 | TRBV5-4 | CASTPATGRTGELFF | TGTGCCAGCACACCCGCGACAGGGAGAACCGGGGAGCTGTTTTTT
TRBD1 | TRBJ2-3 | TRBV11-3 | CASSKRSGRGPADTQYF | TGTGCCAGCAGCAAACGGAGCGGCAGGGGGCCGGCAGATACGCAGTATTTT
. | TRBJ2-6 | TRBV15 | CATSRDLKGVGANVLTF | TGTGCCACCAGCAGAGATCTCAAAGGGGTCGGGGCCAACGTCCTGACTTTC
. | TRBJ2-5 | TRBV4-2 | CASSQRGETQYF | TGTGCCAGCAGCCAAAGGGGAGAGACCCAGTACTTC
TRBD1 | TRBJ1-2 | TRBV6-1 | CASTLDRGYGYTF | TGTGCCAGCACCTTGGACAGGGGCTATGGCTACACCTTC
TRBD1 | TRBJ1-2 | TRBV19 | CASSVGQTGYTF | TGTGCCAGTAGTGTGGGACAGACAGGCTACACCTTC
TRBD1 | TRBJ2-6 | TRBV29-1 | CSVELVTGGGANVLTF | TGCAGCGTTGAACTTGTGACAGGGGGTGGGGCCAACGTCCTGACTTTC